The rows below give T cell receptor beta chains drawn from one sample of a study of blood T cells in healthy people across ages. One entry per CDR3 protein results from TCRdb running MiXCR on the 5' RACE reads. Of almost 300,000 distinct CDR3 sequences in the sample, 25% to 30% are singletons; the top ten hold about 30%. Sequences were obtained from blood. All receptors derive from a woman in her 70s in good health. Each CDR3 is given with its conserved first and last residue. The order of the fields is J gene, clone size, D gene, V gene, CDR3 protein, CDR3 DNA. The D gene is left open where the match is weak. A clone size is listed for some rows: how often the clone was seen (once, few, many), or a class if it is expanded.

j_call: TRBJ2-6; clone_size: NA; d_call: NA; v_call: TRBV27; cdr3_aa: CASSLVNSGANVLTF; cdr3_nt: TGTGCCAGCAGTTTGGTCAACTCTGGGGCCAACGTCCTGACTTTC
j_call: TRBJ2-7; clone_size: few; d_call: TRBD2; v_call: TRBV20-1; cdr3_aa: CSARDQGSGRYEQYF; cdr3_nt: TGCAGTGCTAGAGATCAGGGTAGCGGGCGCTACGAGCAGTACTTC
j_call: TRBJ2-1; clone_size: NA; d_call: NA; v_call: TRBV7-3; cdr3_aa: CASSSPPQSNEQFF; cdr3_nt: TGTGCCAGCAGCTCCCCCCCCCAGTCGAATGAGCAGTTCTTC
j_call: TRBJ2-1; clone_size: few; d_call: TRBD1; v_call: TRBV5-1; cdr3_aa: CASSWPGQGGEQFF; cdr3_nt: TGCGCCAGCAGCTGGCCGGGACAGGGGGGTGAGCAGTTCTTC
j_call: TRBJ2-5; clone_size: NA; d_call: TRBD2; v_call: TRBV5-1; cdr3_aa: CASSFSTSGSAIQETQYF; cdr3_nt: TGCGCCAGCAGCTTTTCGACTAGCGGGAGTGCTATCCAAGAGACCCAGTACTTC
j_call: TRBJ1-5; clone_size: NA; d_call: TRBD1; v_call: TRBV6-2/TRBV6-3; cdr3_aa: CASRTGRRGEYQPQHF; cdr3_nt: TGTGCCAGCCGGACAGGCAGGAGAGGAGAATACCAGCCCCAGCATTTT
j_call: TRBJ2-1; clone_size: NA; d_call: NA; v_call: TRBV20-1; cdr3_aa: CSLDRTYNEQFF; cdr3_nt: TGCAGTTTAGATCGCACCTACAATGAGCAGTTCTTC
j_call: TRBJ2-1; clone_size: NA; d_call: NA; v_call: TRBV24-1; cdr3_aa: CATSEKRNSYNEQFF; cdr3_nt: TGTGCCACCAGTGAAAAGCGCAATTCCTACAATGAGCAGTTCTTC
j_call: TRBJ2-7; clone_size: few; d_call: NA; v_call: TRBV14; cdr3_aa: CASSQLQGVNEQYF; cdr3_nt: TGTGCCAGCAGCCAGCTACAGGGTGTAAACGAGCAGTACTTC
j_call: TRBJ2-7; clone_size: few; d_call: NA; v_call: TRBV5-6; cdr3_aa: CASSLLSTYEQYF; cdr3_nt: TGTGCCAGCAGCTTACTGTCCACCTACGAGCAGTACTTC
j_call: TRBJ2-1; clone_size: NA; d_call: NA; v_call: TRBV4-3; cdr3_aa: CASSQDGSSNEQFF; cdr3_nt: TGCGCCAGCAGCCAAGATGGCTCTAGCAATGAGCAGTTCTTC
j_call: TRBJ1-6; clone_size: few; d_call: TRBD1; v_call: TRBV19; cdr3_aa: CASNDRALYNSPLHF; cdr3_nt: TGTGCCAGCAACGACAGGGCCCTGTATAATTCACCCCTCCACTTT
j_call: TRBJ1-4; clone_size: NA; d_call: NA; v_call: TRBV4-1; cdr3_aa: CASSPGRLNENLFF; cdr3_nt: TGCGCCAGCAGTCCGGGACGGCTTAATGAAAACCTGTTTTTT
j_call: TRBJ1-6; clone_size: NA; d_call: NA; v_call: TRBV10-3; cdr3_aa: CAISAGSPNSPLHF; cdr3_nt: TGTGCCATCAGCGCAGGGTCCCCTAATTCACCCCTCCACTTT
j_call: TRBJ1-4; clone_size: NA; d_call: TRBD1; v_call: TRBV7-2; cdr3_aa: CASSPKLLSGGGEKLFF; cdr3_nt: TGTGCCAGCAGCCCAAAACTACTCTCAGGGGGCGGTGAAAAACTGTTTTTT
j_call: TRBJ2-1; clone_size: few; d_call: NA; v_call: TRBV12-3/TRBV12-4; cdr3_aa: CASRDLIPHEQFF; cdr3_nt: TGTGCCAGCAGGGACCTCATCCCCCATGAGCAGTTCTTC
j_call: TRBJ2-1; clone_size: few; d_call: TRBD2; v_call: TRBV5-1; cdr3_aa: CASSNSGTSITEQFF; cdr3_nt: TGCGCCAGCAGCAATTCCGGGACTAGCATAACTGAGCAGTTCTTC
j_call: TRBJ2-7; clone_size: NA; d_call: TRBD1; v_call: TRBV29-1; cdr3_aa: CSVGPGQGLYEQYF; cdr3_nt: TGCAGCGTTGGGCCGGGACAGGGCCTCTACGAGCAGTACTTC
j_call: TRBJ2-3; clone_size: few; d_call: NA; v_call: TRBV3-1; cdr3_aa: CASGRTPSPTDTQYF; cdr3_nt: TGTGCCAGCGGACGGACCCCTTCTCCCACAGATACGCAGTATTTT
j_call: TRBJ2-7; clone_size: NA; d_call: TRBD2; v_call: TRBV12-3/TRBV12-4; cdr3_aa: CASGKRENYEQYF; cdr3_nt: TGTGCCAGCGGGAAGCGGGAGAACTACGAGCAGTACTTC